Shown below are 14 T cell receptor beta chains from a single sample sequenced in a study of a mutant IDH1 vaccine in newly diagnosed glioma. Their antigen targets remain unknown. Using immunoSEQ multiplex PCR, the repertoire was profiled, and TCRdb retains in-frame clones only, with some absent. The table records 40,000 or so clones, 65% to 85% of them present only once. Time point in this sample: week 11, during vaccination. Every vaccination contained 300 ug of the mutant IDH1 20-mer peptide and was paired with topical imiquimod. The sequencing used PBMCs, collected from a glioma patient whose treatment included an IDH1 peptide vaccine. The receptor source for this set is a man aged 40-50 years with glioma.

The chain carries TRBV5-6 and TRBJ1-5; TRBD1 aligns across 7 bases. Germline assignment: CDR1 SGHDT and CDR2 YYEEEE. The CDR3 spans 14 residues. J lost 3 bases, V lost 4 bases, and 4 bases had no gene match. CDR3 sequence reads: CASSRGTDNQPQHF. For the CDR3, the DNA is TGTGCCAGCAGCCGTGGGACAGACAATCAGCCCCAGCATTTT. The full variable domain, completed using reference TRBV5-6 and TRBJ1-5, is DAGVTQSPTHLIKTRGQQVTLRCSPKSGHDTVSWYQQALGQGPQFIFQYYEEEERQRGNFPDRFSGHQFPNYSSELNVNALLLGDSALYLCASSRGTDNQPQHFGDGTRLSIL.

V gene TRBV6-5 combines with J gene TRBJ2-7; 10 positions match TRBD2. The CDR3 sequence is 14 residues long. From germline, CDR1 is MNHEY and CDR2 SVGAGI. The junction had 8 bases not matched to a gene; V was cut back by 6 bases and J by 6 bases. The CDR3 reads CASRILAGVGEQYF. The CDR3 region has the DNA TGTGCCAGCAGGATTCTAGCGGGAGTAGGCGAGCAGTACTTC.

The V gene is TRBV6-1, the J gene TRBJ1-5, with 8 bases lining up with TRBD1. Germline assignment: CDR1 MNHNS and CDR2 SASEGT. The V gene end was trimmed by 8 bases and the J gene end by 4 bases; junction bases not matched to a gene: 7. CDR3 length equals 14 residues. CDR3 amino acids: CASDRGAANQPQHF. The CDR3 DNA follows: TGTGCCAGCGACAGGGGCGCTGCAAATCAGCCCCAGCATTTT.

This clone came up a few times. The V gene is TRBV6-5, the J gene TRBJ2-7, with 9 nucleotides matching TRBD2. After removal of 7 bases from V and 3 bases from J, the junction contained 4 bases not matched to a gene. Germline assignment: CDR1 MNHEY and CDR2 SVGAGI. The CDR3 covers 13 residues. This CDR3 is CASTGSGSYEQYF. The DNA of the CDR3 is TGTGCCAGCACCGGTAGCGGGAGCTACGAGCAGTACTTC.

V and J are TRBV4-2 and TRBJ2-4, with D unclear. The CDR3 has 12 amino acids. Germline V gene sequence: CDR1 LGHNA, CDR2 YNFKEQ. V was trimmed by 8 bases and J by 8 bases, leaving 13 bases between them. In DNA form, the CDR3 reads TGTGCCAGCCGGGCCGCTGGCGACATTCAGTACTTC. Translation gives CASRAAGDIQYF.

The chain carries TRBV2 and TRBJ1-2; 8 nucleotides line up with TRBD1. V was clipped by 2 bases and J by 4 bases; unmatched bases: 3. The CDR3 runs to 14 residues. Germline CDR1 SNHLY, CDR2 FYNNEI. The CDR3 loop is CASSENDRGYGYTF. CDR3 coding DNA: TGTGCCAGCAGTGAAAACGACAGGGGCTATGGCTACACCTTC.

This rearrangement joins TRBV2 to TRBJ1-5, with D hard to call. Germline CDR1 is SNHLY and CDR2 is FYNNEI. There are 17 residues in the CDR3. V lost 6 bases and J 0 bases, leaving 18 bases between the germline ends. CDR3 residues: CASSVNMWVGSNQPQHF. The CDR3 coding sequence is TGTGCCAGCAGCGTAAATATGTGGGTCGGTAGCAATCAGCCCCAGCATTTT. The full variable domain, with the rest looked up from reference TRBV2 and TRBJ1-5, is EPEVTQTPSHQVTQMGQEVILRCVPISNHLYFYWYRQILGQKVEFLVSFYNNEISEKSEIFDDQFSVERPDGSNFTLKIRSTKLEDSAMYFCASSVNMWVGSNQPQHFGDGTRLSIL.

The chain has TRBV5-1 and TRBJ2-6; possible D gene TRBD1, 5 bases. The CDR3 spans 17 residues. CDR1 SGHRS and CDR2 YFSETQ come from the germline V gene. Trimming took 7 bases from V and 2 from J, leaving 19 bases between them. This CDR3 is CASGRTPTRPGANVLTF. CDR3 in DNA: TGCGCCAGCGGCCGGACACCCACTCGCCCTGGGGCCAACGTCCTGACTTTC. Supplemented by reference TRBV5-1 and TRBJ2-6, the full variable domain reads KAGVTQTPRYLIKTRGQQVTLSCSPISGHRSVSWYQQTPGQGLQFLFEYFSETQRNKGNFPGRFSGRQFSNSRSEMNVSTLELGDSALYLCASGRTPTRPGANVLTFGAGSRLTVL.

The chain uses TRBV27 and TRBJ2-7; 10 nucleotides line up with TRBD2. Germline assignment: CDR1 MNHEY and CDR2 SMNVEV (reference sequence). The CDR3 is made up of 14 amino acids. J lost 3 bases, V lost 8 bases, and 7 bases had no gene match. The CDR3 region has the DNA TGTGCCAGCTCAGGGCCTAGCGGGAGCTACGAGCAGTACTTC. This sequence encodes CASSGPSGSYEQYF.

The V gene is TRBV7-2, the J gene TRBJ2-2, with D unclear. V lost 5 bases, J lost 1 base, and 8 bases lay in between. Germline CDR1 and CDR2: SGHTA and FQGNSA. This CDR3 comprises 14 residues. CDR3 sequence reads: CASSLRRNTGELFF. CDR3 nucleotides: TGTGCCAGCAGCCTCCGGCGGAACACCGGGGAGCTGTTTTTT.

The chain recombines TRBV7-9 with TRBJ2-5; D call uncertain. The CDR3 has 12 amino acids. V dropped 8 bases and J dropped 4 bases, with 11 bases sitting between them. Per the germline V gene, CDR1 is SEHNR and CDR2 is FQNEAQ (reference sequence). CDR3 nucleotide sequence: TGTGCCAGCTCTAAGGTTGTAGAGACCCAGTACTTC. It translates to CASSKVVETQYF.

The chain combines TRBV29-1 with TRBJ2-7, with 11 bases identical to TRBD1. Trimming cost V 6 bases and J 7 bases; bases outside gene matches: 8. Germline V gene lookup returns CDR1 SQVTM and CDR2 ANQGSEA. This CDR3 is built from 13 residues. CDR3 bases: TGCAGCGTGATTCGGGACAGGGGGTGGGAGCAGTACTTC. It encodes CSVIRDRGWEQYF.

The rearrangement uses TRBV5-6 and TRBJ1-1; perhaps TRBD1 as D (5 bases). V shed 4 bases and J shed 7 bases, with 11 bases lying between them. The V gene's germline CDR1 is SGHDT and CDR2 YYEEEE. The length of the CDR3 is 12 residues. Here the CDR3 DNA reads TGTGCCAGCAGCCTCTACAGGCTTGAAGCTTTCTTT. This sequence encodes CASSLYRLEAFF.

This chain connects TRBV6-1 to TRBJ1-1, with D maybe TRBD1 (6 bases). The length of the CDR3 is 15 residues. CDR1 is MNHNS, CDR2 SASEGT, per germline. V gave up 8 bases and J gave up 8 bases, with 24 bases separating them. The CDR3 DNA sequence: TGTGCCAGCCGTTTTTTATCTGGGACACGGGACGAAGCTTTCTTT. Translated: CASRFLSGTRDEAFF.